This T cell receptor (beta chain) was captured by sequencing in a study of Graves' ophthalmopathy and Graves' hyperthyroidism. V was shortened by 2 bases and J by 5 bases, with 9 bases between the two germline ends. CDR3 length: 12 amino acids. Germline V gives CDR1 GTSNPN, CDR2 SVGIG (reference sequence). The TCR beta CDR3 regions underwent amplification from RNA transcripts. HTBI primers served in a first-round RT-PCR, which a second-round multiplex PCR followed. TCRdb reanalysed the multiplex PCR reads using MiXCR and keeps one entry per CDR3 protein. This table has 300,000 to 400,000 distinct CDR3 sequences, roughly 16% appearing once. There are many counts of this clonotype.

Sequencing was carried out using peripheral blood. The V gene is TRBV30, the J gene TRBJ2-5; D is unclear. The clonotype comes from an adult man with Graves' ophthalmopathy. CDR3 loop: CAWSTGRETQYF. Here the CDR3 DNA reads TGTGCCTGGAGTACTGGGCGGGAGACCCAGTACTTC.